The 22 T cell receptor beta chains given below trace back to one sample, sequenced in a study of blood T cell repertoires in COVID-19 (dated by TCRdb to the early 2020s). The library was made by the immunoSEQ multiplex PCR assay. TCRdb mirrors the immuneACCESS table, restricted to in-frame sequences. Some clones are absent from its copies; in checked studies, under half trace to an unresolved V gene, and the reason for the others is unknown. This sample comprises 60,000 to 80,000 clones, 88% of them detected only once. The top ten clonotypes cover less than 5.5% of the sample. The sequenced material came from peripheral blood. The receptors shown here come from a human donor in a cohort sampled during active COVID-19.

The rearrangement uses TRBV4-3 and TRBJ2-3; TRBD2 matches 12 bases. Per germline, CDR1 LGHNA and CDR2 YSLEER. With 1 base clipped from V and 8 bases from J, the junction kept 4 bases outside the gene matches. CDR3 length: 15 residues. In DNA form, the CDR3 reads TGCGCCAGCAGCCAAGGCCTAGCGGGGGGGGTTACGCAGTATTTT. Translating it yields CASSQGLAGGVTQYF.

The rearrangement links TRBV7-9 to TRBJ2-7; TRBD1 agrees at 10 bases. The V segment lost 5 bases and the J segment 4 bases; nucleotides outside the gene matches: 2. The CDR3 is 13 amino acids. The germline V gene has CDR1 SEHNR and CDR2 FQNEAQ (reference sequence). The CDR3 DNA follows: TGTGCCAGCAGCATGGGACAGGGGTACGAGCAGTACTTC. As protein: CASSMGQGYEQYF.

The gene calls are TRBV3-1 (or the pseudogene TRBV3-2) and TRBJ1-4; 9 positions agree with TRBD1. The CDR3 consists of 15 residues. Germline values: CDR1 LGHDT, CDR2 YNNKEL (reference sequence). Trimming removed 1 base from V and 5 bases from J; junction bases left unmatched: 2. CDR3 sequence: CASSQAGTGNEKLFF. The DNA for the CDR3 is TGTGCCAGCAGCCAAGCTGGGACAGGGAATGAAAAACTGTTTTTT.

The chain carries TRBV7-9 and TRBJ2-7, with 10 bases aligning to TRBD2. Trimming removed 4 bases from V and 1 base from J; junction bases left unmatched: 4. This CDR3 is built from 15 residues. Germline lookup yields CDR1 SEHNR and CDR2 FQNEAQ (reference sequence). The CDR3 DNA reads as TGTGCCAGCAGCTCCAGCGGGGGGGCATCCTACGAGCAGTACTTC. This encodes CASSSSGGASYEQYF.

The chain uses TRBV5-4 and TRBJ2-1; 9 bases align to TRBD2. The CDR3 has 15 residues. Per the germline V gene, CDR1 is SGHNT and CDR2 is YYREEE (reference sequence). J gave up 9 bases and V 2 bases, and 9 bases lay outside the gene matches. For the CDR3, the DNA is TGTGCCAGCAGCTTCGGTAGCGGGAGTAGCGGTGAGCAGTTCTTC. Amino acid sequence: CASSFGSGSSGEQFF.

The genes are TRBV11-3 and TRBJ2-5; weak D call: TRBD1 (5 bases). V lost 1 base, J lost 7 bases, and 10 bases lay in between. Germline assignment: CDR1 SGHNT and CDR2 YENEEA. There are 13 residues in the CDR3. The CDR3 DNA sequence: TGTGCCAGCAGCTTAGCTTCAGGGCGGACCCAGTACTTC. Translated: CASSLASGRTQYF.

This chain's CDR3 is CASSFLANYGYTF. The DNA for the CDR3 is TGTGCCAGCAGTTTCCTTGCTAACTATGGCTACACCTTC. This chain joins TRBV6-6 and TRBJ1-2; D is undetermined. CDR3 size: 13 residues. V lost 4 bases to trimming and J lost 0 bases, with 6 bases between them. Germline CDR1 reads MNHNY; CDR2 reads SVGAGI (reference sequence).

This chain joins TRBV9 and TRBJ2-1, with 7 bases matching TRBD1. This CDR3 has 15 amino acids. The V gene end was trimmed by 3 bases and the J gene end by 10 bases; junction bases not matched to a gene: 13. CDR1 is SGDLS, CDR2 YYNGEE, per germline. CDR3 loop: CASSGGSTGYREQFF. The CDR3 DNA is TGTGCCAGCAGCGGGGGATCGACAGGGTATAGAGAGCAGTTCTTC.

The chain recombines TRBV19 with TRBJ1-4; no clear D gene. The CDR3 is 14 amino acids. Looked up from germline, CDR1 is LNHDA and CDR2 is SQIVND (reference sequence). V was trimmed by 7 bases and J by 3 bases, leaving 12 bases between them. The CDR3 protein is CASITGGPNEKLFF. Here the CDR3 DNA reads TGTGCCAGTATAACGGGAGGGCCTAATGAAAAACTGTTTTTT.

This rearrangement joins TRBV6-2 or TRBV6-3 to TRBJ1-1; maybe TRBD1 (5 bases). From germline, CDR1 is MNHEY and CDR2 SVGEGT. The V end was cut by 5 bases, the J end by 6 bases, with 19 bases between. This CDR3 contains 15 residues. DNA for the CDR3: TGTGCCAGCAGTCGCATGGGGAGGGGCCCCCCTGAAGCTTTCTTT. Amino acid sequence: CASSRMGRGPPEAFF.

The chain is built from TRBV18 and TRBJ1-3; D is undetermined. The germline gives CDR1 KGHSH, CDR2 LQKENI. This CDR3 spans 19 amino acids. The ends were cut back, 1 base at V and 1 base at J, with 20 bases in the middle. The CDR3 DNA reads as TGTGCCAGCTCACCACTAGCGGACCCGGGTTTAAGGTCTGGAAACACCATATATTTT. Protein product: CASSPLADPGLRSGNTIYF.

Only a few counts were recorded for this clone. The chain uses TRBV2 and TRBJ2-1; 7 bases agree with TRBD1. The CDR3 loop spans 12 amino acids. The V and J ends lost 5 bases and 6 bases, in that order; junction bases with no gene match: 1. Germline CDR1 SNHLY, CDR2 FYNNEI. The CDR3 protein is CASSNRGNEQFF. The DNA for the CDR3 is TGTGCCAGCAGTAACAGGGGCAATGAGCAGTTCTTC.

The chain is built from TRBV6-6 and TRBJ1-2; 8 bases fit TRBD1. The germline CDR1 and CDR2 sequences are MNHNY and SVGAGI (reference sequence). After removal of 6 bases from V and 6 bases from J, the junction contained 6 bases not matched to a gene. This CDR3 has 13 residues. DNA for the CDR3: TGTGCCAGCAGCCGACAGGGGTTGAATGGCTACACCTTC. It specifies CASSRQGLNGYTF.

The V call is TRBV4-3, the J call TRBJ2-5; D is perhaps TRBD2 (6 bases). Trimming cost V 0 bases and J 5 bases, with 13 bases left between them. Germline V gene data show CDR1 as LGHNA and CDR2 as YSLEER. CDR3 length equals 15 residues. The CDR3 protein is CASSQDAVGRETQYF. The CDR3 region has the DNA TGCGCCAGCAGCCAAGATGCAGTGGGGAGGGAGACCCAGTACTTC.

The chain recombines TRBV24-1 with TRBJ2-1, with 11 nucleotides matching TRBD1. The germline gives CDR1 KGHDR, CDR2 SFDVKD. V trimming: 4 bases; J trimming: 7 bases; junction bases outside the gene matches: 5. The CDR3 consists of 15 residues. DNA for the CDR3: TGTGCCACCAGTGACCGGGGACAGGGGGTAAATGAGCAGTTCTTC. Protein sequence: CATSDRGQGVNEQFF.

This chain links TRBV11-3 with TRBJ1-3; the D is unclear. Germline CDR1 reads SGHNT; CDR2 reads YENEEA. V was clipped by 1 base and J by 2 bases, with 9 bases between them. The CDR3 contains 15 residues. The CDR3 protein is CASSLGGTAGNTIYF. The CDR3 bases are TGTGCCAGCAGCTTAGGTGGTACGGCTGGAAACACCATATATTTT.

The chain links TRBV5-4 to TRBJ1-3; D is unresolved. Germline CDR1 SGHNT, CDR2 YYREEE (reference sequence). CDR3 size: 14 residues. V gave up 0 bases and J gave up 4 bases, with 8 bases separating them. The CDR3 spells CASSLGRGGNTIYF. The CDR3, as DNA: TGTGCCAGCAGCTTGGGTCGGGGAGGAAACACCATATATTTT.

The CDR3 bases are TGTGCCACCAGCAGATCAGGGGGACAGAGGTCAGAAAAACTGTTTTTT. Translated: CATSRSGGQRSEKLFF. The rearrangement links TRBV15 to TRBJ1-4, with 7 bases matching TRBD1. The CDR3 contains 16 residues. The junction had 11 bases not matched to a gene; V was cut back by 2 bases and J by 8 bases. Germline V CDR1 and CDR2: LNHNV, YYDKDF (reference sequence).

This rearrangement joins TRBV29-1 to TRBJ2-3; D remains unclear. Looked up from germline, CDR1 is SQVTM and CDR2 is ANQGSEA. The V and J ends lost 8 bases and 0 bases respectively, with 12 bases between them. The CDR3 consists of 13 residues. CDR3 nucleotide sequence: TGCAGCCTTGCCTGGGCTAGCACAGATACGCAGTATTTT. It codes for CSLAWASTDTQYF.

This chain joins TRBV4-1 and TRBJ2-2, with TRBD1 matching over 8 bases. CDR3 size: 18 residues. From germline, CDR1 is MGHRA and CDR2 YSYEKL. Trimming took 3 bases from V and 1 from J; bases not matched to a gene: 10. The CDR3 is CASSHRGRGRLNTGELFF. In DNA form, the CDR3 reads TGCGCCAGCAGCCACCGTGGCAGGGGGCGACTGAACACCGGGGAGCTGTTTTTT.

The rearrangement joins TRBV15 to TRBJ1-2; 10 bases fit TRBD1. CDR1 is LNHNV and CDR2 is YYDKDF in the germline V gene (reference sequence). The CDR3 sequence is 14 residues long. V was clipped by 3 bases and J by 8 bases; unmatched bases: 6. In DNA, the CDR3 is TGTGCCACCAGCAGGGACAGGGGGATAGGGGGCTACACCTTC. Its protein is CATSRDRGIGGYTF. The whole variable domain, filled in from reference TRBV15 and TRBJ1-2, reads DAMVIQNPRYQVTQFGKPVTLSCSQTLNHNVMYWYQQKSSQAPKLLFHYYDKDFNNEADTPDNFQSRRPNTSFCFLDIRSPGLGDTAMYLCATSRDRGIGGYTFGSGTRLTVV.

V is TRBV18 and J is TRBJ1-1; maybe TRBD1 (6 bases). Germline assignment: CDR1 KGHSH and CDR2 LQKENI. This CDR3 is 14 amino acids long. Between the trimmed V and J ends, which lost 3 bases and 1 base, there was a span of 9 bases. CDR3 nucleotides: TGTGCCAGCTCACCTCAGACAGGGAACACTGAAGCTTTCTTT. The encoded protein is CASSPQTGNTEAFF.